These 26 T cell receptor beta chains share one sample of origin, sequenced in a study of PD-1 blockade in classical Hodgkin lymphoma. Time point given: cycle 4 day 1 (C4D1), after more than five weeks of nivolumab. Every patient relapsed after autologous stem cell transplantation, and brentuximab vedotin exposure varied. Clones were sequenced by immunoSEQ multiplex PCR, and TCRdb holds only the in-frame ones, with some missing. The sample yields approximately 9,700 clones, over 80% seen once. Sequencing was performed on peripheral blood mononuclear cells (PBMCs), taken before the fourth cycle of nivolumab. The receptors stem from a human donor with classical Hodgkin lymphoma.

This chain joins TRBV5-4 and TRBJ2-7; no definite D call. The germline V gene has CDR1 SGHNT and CDR2 YYREEE (reference sequence). The V end was cut by 7 bases, the J end by 1 base, with 18 bases between. This CDR3 has 15 amino acids. The CDR3 here is CASSSPGRLSYEQYF. The CDR3 DNA reads as TGTGCCAGCTCGTCTCCGGGCCGATTGTCCTACGAGCAGTACTTC.

The chain carries TRBV6-1 and TRBJ2-1, with 10 positions matching TRBD2. V dropped 8 bases and J dropped 4; count of bases not matched to a gene: 5. Germline V gene lookup returns CDR1 MNHNS and CDR2 SASEGT. CDR3 length equals 14 residues. The DNA of the CDR3 is TGTGCCAGCTCGAGAGCGGGAGGGTACAATGAGCAGTTCTTC. Encoded protein: CASSRAGGYNEQFF.

This chain joins TRBV4-2 and TRBJ2-7, with D possibly called TRBD1 or TRBD2 (5 bases each). Germline V gene lookup returns CDR1 LGHNA and CDR2 YNFKEQ. The CDR3 spans 13 residues. Trimming removed 4 bases from V and 2 bases from J, with 9 bases in between. The chain's CDR3 is CASSPGATYEQYF. The CDR3 bases are TGTGCCAGCAGCCCCGGGGCGACCTACGAGCAGTACTTC.

This clone came up a few times. This chain connects TRBV4-3 to TRBJ1-2; D is undetermined. This CDR3 contains 16 residues. Germline V lookup: CDR1 LGHNA, CDR2 YSLEER. V gave up 0 bases and J gave up 8 bases, with 19 bases separating them. In nucleotides, the CDR3 is TGCGCCAGCAGCCAAGATCTCTCTGGCAGCCGGGCCGGCTACACCTTC. It codes for CASSQDLSGSRAGYTF.

The chain employs TRBV29-1 and TRBJ2-3; weak D call: TRBD1 (5 bases). V lost 3 bases and J 2 bases, leaving 12 bases between the germline ends. This CDR3 is built from 14 residues. Germline-derived CDR1 and CDR2 are SQVTM and ANQGSEA. The CDR3 region has the DNA TGCAGCGTTGATAGGGGCTCTAACACAGATACGCAGTATTTT. Encoded protein: CSVDRGSNTDTQYF.

The V call is TRBV28, the J call TRBJ2-3; TRBD1 might be the D (5 bases). This CDR3 comprises 16 residues. Per the germline V gene, CDR1 is MDHEN and CDR2 is SYDVKM. Trimming left V 2 bases short and J 0 bases short, with 12 bases between. CDR3 protein: CASSLPGHSSTDTQYF. CDR3 nucleotide sequence: TGTGCCAGCAGTTTACCCGGACACTCTAGCACAGATACGCAGTATTTT.

The chain uses TRBV27 and TRBJ2-3, with TRBD2 matching over 9 bases. The CDR3 covers 16 residues. Germline V lookup: CDR1 MNHEY, CDR2 SMNVEV (reference sequence). The J segment lost 2 bases and the V segment lost 5 bases, leaving 8 bases of the junction unmatched. For the CDR3, the DNA is TGTGCCAGCAGTCAGGGACTAGCCCCCACCACAGATACGCAGTATTTT. It translates to CASSQGLAPTTDTQYF.

This clone is medium-sized within its sample. This rearrangement joins TRBV10-3 to TRBJ1-1, with D possibly matching TRBD1 (5 bases). V shed 3 bases and J shed 1 base, with 9 bases lying between them. CDR1 and CDR2 (germline): ENHRY, SYGVKD. There are 14 residues in the CDR3. The CDR3 region is CAISEPGGNTEAFF. The CDR3 nucleotides are TGTGCCATCAGTGAACCGGGGGGGAACACTGAAGCTTTCTTT.

The chain uses TRBV5-1 and TRBJ2-3; 8 nucleotides line up with TRBD2. Per germline, CDR1 SGHRS and CDR2 YFSETQ. The V gene end was trimmed by 0 bases and the J gene end by 0 bases; junction bases not matched to a gene: 6. CDR3 length equals 17 residues. CDR3 in DNA: TGCGCCAGCAGCTTGGAAGTAGCGGGGACTAGCACAGATACGCAGTATTTT. Translation: CASSLEVAGTSTDTQYF. Full variable domain (rest looked up from reference TRBV5-1 and TRBJ2-3): KAGVTQTPRYLIKTRGQQVTLSCSPISGHRSVSWYQQTPGQGLQFLFEYFSETQRNKGNFPGRFSGRQFSNSRSEMNVSTLELGDSALYLCASSLEVAGTSTDTQYFGPGTRLTVL.

V and J are TRBV28 and TRBJ1-2; D remains unclear. This CDR3 spans 13 amino acids. V was cut by 4 bases and J by 4 bases, with 10 bases left in between. Germline values: CDR1 MDHEN, CDR2 SYDVKM. CDR3 nucleotides: TGTGCCAGCAGTTCGGGAAGCTTCTATGGCTACACCTTC. This codes for CASSSGSFYGYTF.

V and J are TRBV6-5 and TRBJ1-2, with a possible D match to TRBD1 (5 bases). Germline CDR1 is MNHEY and CDR2 is SVGAGI. V was shortened by 2 bases and J by 8 bases, with 15 bases between the two germline ends. The CDR3 loop spans 14 amino acids. CDR3 coding DNA: TGTGCCAGCAGTTACGAGGGGAAGGGTCGGGGCTACACCTTC. It codes for CASSYEGKGRGYTF.

The CDR3 loop is CAWSVMGAGANVLTF. CDR3 sequence (DNA): TGTGCCTGGAGTGTAATGGGGGCTGGGGCCAACGTCCTGACTTTC. The V gene is TRBV30, the J gene TRBJ2-6; D assignment may be TRBD1 or TRBD2 (5 bases each). Germline V gene sequence: CDR1 GTSNPN, CDR2 SVGIG (reference sequence). There are 15 residues in the CDR3. Trimming stripped 0 bases from V and 2 bases from J, with 8 bases between.

The chain is built from TRBV11-2 and TRBJ2-1; 11 nucleotides agree with TRBD2. V trimming: 3 bases; J trimming: 0 bases; junction bases outside the gene matches: 10. The CDR3 length is 19 residues. Germline V gene data show CDR1 as SGHAT and CDR2 as FQNNGV. The CDR3 sequence: CASSFTSGGNLPSYNEQFF. The DNA of the CDR3 is TGTGCCAGCAGCTTTACTAGCGGGGGAAACCTTCCCTCCTACAATGAGCAGTTCTTC.

CDR3 in amino acids: CAWAGTGFFMNTEAFF. The CDR3 bases are TGTGCCTGGGCCGGGACAGGGTTTTTCATGAACACTGAAGCTTTCTTT. The chain has TRBV30 and TRBJ1-1; TRBD1 agrees at 9 bases. CDR3 size: 16 residues. V lost 5 bases, J lost 0 bases, and 10 bases stayed unmatched. Germline CDR1 and CDR2: GTSNPN and SVGIG (reference sequence).

This clone appeared a few times. This sequence joins TRBV2 and TRBJ2-5; the match to TRBD2 covers 8 bases. Germline CDR1 SNHLY, CDR2 FYNNEI. V shed 2 bases, J shed 5 bases, and the junction held 1 base outside the gene matches. This CDR3 has 13 amino acids. CDR3 DNA sequence: TGTGCCAGCAGTGAATCGGGGGGGGAGACCCAGTACTTC. As protein: CASSESGGETQYF.

This clone was seen just once. J is TRBJ1-1 and V is TRBV6-6; D remains unclear. Germline assignment: CDR1 MNHNY and CDR2 SVGAGI (reference sequence). The CDR3 has 12 amino acids. Trimming removed 2 bases at V and 5 bases at J, with 6 bases between. The CDR3 loop is CASSYGLTEAFF. DNA of the CDR3: TGTGCCAGCAGTTACGGACTAACTGAAGCTTTCTTT.

The CDR3 reads CASSKRLGEQYF. CDR3 DNA: TGTGCCAGTAGTAAGAGACTAGGCGAGCAGTACTTC. The gene calls are TRBV19 and TRBJ2-7; D might be TRBD2 (6 bases). Germline V gives CDR1 LNHDA, CDR2 SQIVND (reference sequence). V shed 4 bases and J shed 6 bases, with 10 bases lying between them. This CDR3 has 12 residues.

The rearrangement links TRBV18 to TRBJ1-4; no definite D call. Germline V gene sequence: CDR1 KGHSH, CDR2 LQKENI. The CDR3 length is 15 residues. Trimming shortened V by 3 bases and J by 8 bases, and 16 bases separated the two germline ends. The CDR3 here is CASSPKRIGGEKLFF. CDR3 sequence (DNA): TGTGCCAGCTCACCTAAGAGGATAGGAGGGGAAAAACTGTTTTTT.

J is TRBJ1-4 and V is TRBV6-1; a possible D gene is TRBD1 (6 bases). The CDR3 spans 15 residues. Per germline, CDR1 MNHNS and CDR2 SASEGT. V gave up 5 bases and J gave up 5 bases, with 15 bases separating them. The CDR3 DNA follows: TGTGCCAGCAGTCACTTCGGACAGAAAAATGAAAAACTGTTTTTT. Translation gives CASSHFGQKNEKLFF.

This clone was seen only once. The chain uses TRBV4-1 and TRBJ1-1, with a tentative D call TRBD1 (5 bases). Germline assignment: CDR1 MGHRA and CDR2 YSYEKL. The CDR3 extends over 16 amino acids. V was shortened by 0 bases and J by 1 base, with 12 bases between the two germline ends. In DNA form, the CDR3 reads TGCGCCAGCAGCCAAGATTCCCACAGGCGGAACACTGAAGCTTTCTTT. Its protein is CASSQDSHRRNTEAFF.

The rearrangement uses TRBV7-9 and TRBJ2-7; D is uncertain. This CDR3 contains 14 residues. V lost 1 base to trimming and J lost 2 bases, with 9 bases between them. CDR1 and CDR2 from the germline V gene are SEHNR and FQNEAQ (reference sequence). CDR3 DNA: TGTGCCAGCAGCTTAGTACAGCCTCCCTACGAGCAGTACTTC. Translated, it gives CASSLVQPPYEQYF. The full variable domain, with the rest looked up from reference TRBV7-9 and TRBJ2-7, is DTGVSQNPRHKITKRGQNVTFRCDPISEHNRLYWYRQTLGQGPEFLTYFQNEAQLEKSRLLSDRFSAERPKGSFSTLEIQRTEQGDSAMYLCASSLVQPPYEQYFGPGTRLTVT.

The V gene is TRBV10-3, the J gene TRBJ2-3, with D hard to call. From germline, CDR1 is ENHRY and CDR2 SYGVKD. The CDR3 covers 14 residues. V gave up 4 bases and J gave up 0 bases, with 8 bases separating them. The chain's CDR3 is CAISVDPSTDTQYF. The CDR3 region has the DNA TGTGCCATCAGTGTAGACCCAAGCACAGATACGCAGTATTTT.

The chain's CDR3 is CASSLGNGEQYF. DNA for the CDR3: TGTGCCAGCAGCTTAGGTAACGGGGAGCAGTACTTC. V is TRBV7-9 and J is TRBJ2-7; D gene uncertain. The germline gives CDR1 SEHNR, CDR2 FQNEAQ (reference sequence). Trimming took 1 base from V and 7 from J, leaving 8 bases between them. The CDR3 is 12 amino acids.

The chain combines TRBV5-6 with TRBJ1-2, with D perhaps TRBD1 (5 bases). Looked up from germline, CDR1 is SGHDT and CDR2 is YYEEEE. This CDR3 spans 19 amino acids. Trimming took 4 bases from V and 3 from J, leaving 28 bases between them. CDR3 bases: TGTGCCAGCAGCAGGGGCCGGGACCGGAACAATAGGTGGGACTATGGCTACACCTTC. Amino acid sequence: CASSRGRDRNNRWDYGYTF.

This rearrangement joins TRBV7-2 to TRBJ1-3; weak D call: TRBD1 (6 bases). The CDR3 runs to 13 residues. Germline V gene lookup returns CDR1 SGHTA and CDR2 FQGNSA. Deletions cut 5 bases from V and 4 bases from J, with 9 bases between. The CDR3 loop reads CASSRGAGNTIYF. As DNA, the CDR3 is TGTGCCAGCAGCCGGGGGGCCGGAAACACCATATATTTT.

V is TRBV19 and J is TRBJ2-7; 9 nucleotides align to TRBD1. V dropped 7 bases and J dropped 6; count of bases not matched to a gene: 7. The CDR3 sequence is 13 residues long. Germline-derived CDR1 and CDR2 are LNHDA and SQIVND (reference sequence). The CDR3 here is CASTPGQGGEQYF. DNA for the CDR3: TGTGCCAGTACCCCGGGACAGGGTGGCGAGCAGTACTTC.